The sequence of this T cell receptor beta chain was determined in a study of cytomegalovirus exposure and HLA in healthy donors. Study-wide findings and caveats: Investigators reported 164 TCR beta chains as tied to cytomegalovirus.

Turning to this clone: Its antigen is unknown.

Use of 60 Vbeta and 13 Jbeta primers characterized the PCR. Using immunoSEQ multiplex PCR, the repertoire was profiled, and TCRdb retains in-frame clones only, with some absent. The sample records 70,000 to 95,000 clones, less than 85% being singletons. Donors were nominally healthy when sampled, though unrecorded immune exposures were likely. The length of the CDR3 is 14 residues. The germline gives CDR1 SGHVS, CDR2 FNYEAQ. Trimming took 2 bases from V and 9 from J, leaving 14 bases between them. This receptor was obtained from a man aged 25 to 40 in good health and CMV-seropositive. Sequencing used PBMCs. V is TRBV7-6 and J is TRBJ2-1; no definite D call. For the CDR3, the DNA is TGTGCCAGCAGCTTACGACTCGGCCCAACTGAGCAGTTCTTC. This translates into CASSLRLGPTEQFF.